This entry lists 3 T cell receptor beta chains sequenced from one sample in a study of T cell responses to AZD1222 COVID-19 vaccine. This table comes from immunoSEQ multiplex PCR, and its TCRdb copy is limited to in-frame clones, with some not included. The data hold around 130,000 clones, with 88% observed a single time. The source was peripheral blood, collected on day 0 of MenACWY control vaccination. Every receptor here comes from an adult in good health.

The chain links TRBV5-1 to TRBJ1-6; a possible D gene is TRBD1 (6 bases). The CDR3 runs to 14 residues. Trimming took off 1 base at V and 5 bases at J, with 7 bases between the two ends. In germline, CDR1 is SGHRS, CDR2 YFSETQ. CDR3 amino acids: CASSLNRDNSPLHF. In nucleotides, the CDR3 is TGCGCCAGCAGCTTGAACAGGGATAATTCACCCCTCCACTTT.

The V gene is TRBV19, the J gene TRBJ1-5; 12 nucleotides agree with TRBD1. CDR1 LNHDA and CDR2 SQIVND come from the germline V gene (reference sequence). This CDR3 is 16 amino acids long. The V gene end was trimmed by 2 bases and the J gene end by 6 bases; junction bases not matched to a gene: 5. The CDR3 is CASSIPGQGARQPQHF. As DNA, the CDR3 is TGTGCCAGTAGTATACCGGGACAGGGGGCTCGTCAGCCCCAGCATTTT.

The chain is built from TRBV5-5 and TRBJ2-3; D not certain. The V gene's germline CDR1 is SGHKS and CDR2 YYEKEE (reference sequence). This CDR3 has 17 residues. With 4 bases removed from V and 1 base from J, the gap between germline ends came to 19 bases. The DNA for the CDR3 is TGTGCCAGCAGCCCACCAGGAACTCTCCTTCGCACAGATACGCAGTATTTT. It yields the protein CASSPPGTLLRTDTQYF.